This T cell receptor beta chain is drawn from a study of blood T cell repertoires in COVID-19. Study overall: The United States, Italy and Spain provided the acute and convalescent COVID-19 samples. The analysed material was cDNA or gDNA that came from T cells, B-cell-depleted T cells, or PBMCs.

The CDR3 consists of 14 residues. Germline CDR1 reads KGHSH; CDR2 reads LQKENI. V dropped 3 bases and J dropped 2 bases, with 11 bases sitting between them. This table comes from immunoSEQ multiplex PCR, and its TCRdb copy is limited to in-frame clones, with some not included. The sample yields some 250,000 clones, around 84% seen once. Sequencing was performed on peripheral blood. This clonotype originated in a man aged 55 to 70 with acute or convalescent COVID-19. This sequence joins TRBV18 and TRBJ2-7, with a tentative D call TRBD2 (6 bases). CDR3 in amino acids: CASSPRGETYEQYF. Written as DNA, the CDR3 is TGTGCCAGCTCACCCCGCGGGGAGACCTACGAGCAGTACTTC.